This T cell receptor (beta chain) was recovered during a study of vaccination and CD4 T cells after COVID-19. In the study overall: Overlapping peptides of the spike proteins of SARS-CoV-2, HCoV-NL63, HCoV-OC43 and HCoV-229E were used for cell stimulation.

This clonotype was seen more than once but under ten times. As yet, its antigen is unknown. From germline, CDR1 is MNHEY and CDR2 SVGAGI. CDR3 size: 15 residues. Trimming took off 2 bases at V and 1 base at J, with 9 bases between the two ends. The time point was: late sampling 161 to 241 days after vaccination in three convalescent patients. Treatment here: roughly 10-day PBMC culture with coronavirus spike peptide pools or control peptides (ViraFEST assay). With the Oncomine TCR Beta short-read assay, DNA from cultured CD4+ T cells was sequenced. Using its own MiXCR run on the PCR reads, TCRdb lists one record per CDR3 protein. The top ten hold about 10% of the sample, which has around 23,000 distinct CDR3 sequences, roughly 33% seen once.

The TCR sequence derives from a human donor who had recovered from COVID-19. The rearrangement links TRBV6-5 to TRBJ1-5, with a weak D call TRBD1 (5 bases). Sequenced material: CD4+ T cells from blood, cultured in vitro, taken about 7 months after SARS-CoV-2 vaccination. The CDR3 protein is CASSYPTGSNQPQHF. For the CDR3, the DNA is TGTGCCAGCAGTTACCCTACAGGCAGCAATCAGCCCCAGCATTTT.